These 28 T cell receptor beta chains originate from one sample sequenced in a study of identical twins. TCRdb redid the calling of the 5' RACE reads with MiXCR, one entry per CDR3 protein. This repertoire shows a few hundred thousand distinct CDR3 sequences, nearly 10% found once; its top ten account for under 3%. These data were also reused for a study on yellow fever vaccine responses in identical twins.

Sample: PBMCs. The receptors were sampled from a woman aged 18-30 years in good health.

The chain is built from TRBV18 and TRBJ2-2, with 8 bases aligning to TRBD1. V dropped 0 bases and J dropped 3; count of bases not matched to a gene: 3. Germline CDR1 KGHSH, CDR2 LQKENI. The CDR3 has 16 residues. The CDR3 sequence is CASSPPYRGDTGELFF. CDR3 sequence (DNA): TGTGCCAGCTCACCACCGTACAGGGGGGACACCGGGGAGCTGTTTTTT.

The rearrangement uses TRBV2 and TRBJ2-5; D is unresolved. The CDR3 loop spans 13 amino acids. Trimming cost V 8 bases and J 6 bases, with 16 bases left between them. Germline values: CDR1 SNHLY, CDR2 FYNNEI. The CDR3 DNA reads TGTGCCAGCCACCCGAGCACGCAACAGACCCAGTACTTC. Its translation: CASHPSTQQTQYF. Full variable domain (outside the CDR3, taken from reference TRBV2 and TRBJ2-5): EPEVTQTPSHQVTQMGQEVILRCVPISNHLYFYWYRQILGQKVEFLVSFYNNEISEKSEIFDDQFSVERPDGSNFTLKIRSTKLEDSAMYFCASHPSTQQTQYFGPGTRLLVL.

At least ten counts were recorded for this clonotype. This chain joins TRBV7-8 and TRBJ2-7; D ambiguous. This CDR3 has 12 amino acids. V gave up 1 base and J gave up 5 bases, with 6 bases separating them. Germline V lookup: CDR1 SGHVS, CDR2 FQNEAQ. For the CDR3, the DNA is TGTGCCAGCAGCTTAGTCGCGAACGAGCAGTACTTC. This encodes CASSLVANEQYF.

There are a few counts of this clonotype. The chain uses TRBV7-8 and TRBJ2-5; 7 bases agree with TRBD1. The CDR3 is 15 amino acids. Germline V lookup: CDR1 SGHVS, CDR2 FQNEAQ. The J segment lost 5 bases and the V segment lost 0 bases, leaving 6 bases of the junction unmatched. CDR3 DNA: TGTGCCAGCAGCTTAGCCGACAGGGATGGGGAGACCCAGTACTTC. It is translated as CASSLADRDGETQYF.

This clonotype showed up many times. The rearrangement links TRBV11-2 to TRBJ2-5, with D possibly TRBD2 on 7 matching bases. Germline loops: CDR1 SGHAT, CDR2 FQNNGV. V was shortened by 5 bases and J by 3 bases, with 16 bases between the two germline ends. The CDR3 loop spans 15 amino acids. Here the CDR3 DNA reads TGTGCCAGCAGCATCAAGGGGGGGCCGAAAGAGACCCAGTACTTC. Residues: CASSIKGGPKETQYF. The variable domain in full, completed from reference TRBV11-2 and TRBJ2-5, reads EAGVAQSPRYKIIEKRQSVAFWCNPISGHATLYWYQQILGQGPKLLIQFQNNGVVDDSQLPKDRFSAERLKGVDSTLKIQPAKLEDSAVYLCASSIKGGPKETQYFGPGTRLLVL.

This clonotype showed up just a few times. An end of the junction does not agree with germline; a read error may underlie this. The chain has TRBV28 and TRBJ1-2; D gene uncertain. Germline CDR1 MDHEN, CDR2 SYDVKM. This CDR3 spans 12 amino acids. The CDR3 protein is CASSPPRSREDF. The DNA for the CDR3 is TGTGCCAGCAGTCCACCTCGTTCACGTGAGGACTTC.

The chain has TRBV5-1 and TRBJ2-7; weak D call: TRBD1 (5 bases). Germline-derived CDR1 and CDR2 are SGHRS and YFSETQ. Trimming took off 3 bases at V and 0 bases at J, with 10 bases between the two ends. This CDR3 region has 14 residues. CDR3 protein: CASSWPDNSYEQYF. The DNA of the CDR3 is TGCGCCAGCAGCTGGCCGGACAACTCCTACGAGCAGTACTTC.

This clonotype has a handful of counts. This sequence joins TRBV4-3 and TRBJ2-3; TRBD2 matches 10 bases. Germline V gene sequence: CDR1 LGHNA, CDR2 YSLEER. V dropped 1 base and J dropped 2; count of bases not matched to a gene: 9. This CDR3 spans 18 amino acids. The CDR3 is CASSQAIAGGANTDTQYF. The CDR3 DNA sequence: TGCGCCAGCAGCCAAGCTATAGCGGGAGGTGCGAACACAGATACGCAGTATTTT.

This clonotype was picked up a small number of times. The rearrangement links TRBV12-3 or TRBV12-4 to TRBJ2-3; 8 nucleotides align to TRBD1. CDR3 length: 16 residues. V lost 6 bases to trimming and J lost 0 bases; unmatched junction nucleotides: 8. CDR3 nucleotides: TGTGCCAGCAGCGCCTGGGACAGGCCTAGCACAGATACGCAGTATTTT. It is translated as CASSAWDRPSTDTQYF.

This clonotype appeared a few times. This chain links TRBV10-3 with TRBJ2-1; 7 bases fit TRBD2. This CDR3 contains 14 residues. The V gene's germline CDR1 is ENHRY and CDR2 SYGVKD. The J segment lost 9 bases and the V segment lost 7 bases, leaving 12 bases of the junction unmatched. This chain's CDR3 is CAINTRSGIGEQFF. In DNA form, the CDR3 reads TGTGCCATCAATACCCGGAGCGGGATCGGTGAGCAGTTCTTC.

This clonotype came up many times. V usage is TRBV28 and J usage is TRBJ1-4, with 8 bases aligning to TRBD1. The length of the CDR3 is 13 residues. V shed 6 bases and J 4 bases; nucleotides not matched to a gene: 1. Germline lookup yields CDR1 MDHEN and CDR2 SYDVKM. CDR3 nucleotides: TGTGCCAGCAGGGGACAGGATAATGAAAAACTGTTTTTT. Protein product: CASRGQDNEKLFF.

The V and J genes are TRBV19 and TRBJ1-4, with unresolved D. The CDR3 loop spans 12 amino acids. The germline V and J ends were trimmed by 5 bases and 8 bases, with 9 bases remaining between them. Germline CDR1 is LNHDA and CDR2 is SQIVND (reference sequence). The CDR3 loop reads CASSPNVEKLFF. In DNA form, the CDR3 reads TGTGCCAGTAGTCCCAACGTGGAAAAACTGTTTTTT.

The chain links TRBV29-1 to TRBJ2-1; 8 nucleotides match TRBD1. Germline V gene data show CDR1 as SQVTM and CDR2 as ANQGSEA. The CDR3 loop spans 12 amino acids. The V gene end was trimmed by 6 bases and the J gene end by 7 bases; junction bases not matched to a gene: 5. This chain's CDR3 is CSVSTGENEQFF. In DNA form, the CDR3 reads TGCAGCGTATCGACAGGGGAAAATGAGCAGTTCTTC.

This clonotype was seen a handful of times. In DNA form, the CDR3 reads TGTGCCAGTCGAACAGGGTACTCTGCAGATACGCAGTATTTT. Protein: CASRTGYSADTQYF. The V and J genes are TRBV7-2 and TRBJ2-3; tentatively, D is TRBD1 (6 bases). This CDR3 has 14 amino acids. V lost 9 bases to trimming and J lost 4 bases, with 17 bases between them. Germline CDR1 SGHTA, CDR2 FQGNSA.

A few counts support this clonotype. The chain has TRBV7-9 and TRBJ2-7; TRBD1 aligns across 7 bases. Per the germline V gene, CDR1 is SEHNR and CDR2 is FQNEAQ (reference sequence). The CDR3 totals 15 residues. The trim removed 1 base at V and 4 bases at J, leaving 7 bases unmatched. The CDR3 sequence is CASSLDRGVGYEQYF. The CDR3 DNA follows: TGTGCCAGCAGCTTAGACAGGGGCGTGGGGTACGAGCAGTACTTC.

The chain combines TRBV7-9 with TRBJ1-2; 9 bases match TRBD1. The CDR3 covers 16 residues. CDR1 is SEHNR and CDR2 is FQNEAQ in the germline V gene (reference sequence). With 5 bases clipped from V and 7 bases from J, the junction kept 14 bases outside the gene matches. The CDR3 here is CASSNPGQGRKSGYTF. CDR3 bases: TGTGCCAGCAGCAACCCGGGACAGGGACGCAAGAGTGGCTACACCTTC.

This clonotype was seen more than once but under ten times. The gene calls are TRBV5-1 and TRBJ1-1; TRBD1 might be the D (6 bases). V was pared by 5 bases and J by 2 bases, with 19 bases between. This CDR3 has 16 residues. Germline V gene lookup returns CDR1 SGHRS and CDR2 YFSETQ. Here the CDR3 DNA reads TGCGCCAGCAGTCCAACCGCAGGACAGCAAAACACTGAAGCTTTCTTT. The encoded protein is CASSPTAGQQNTEAFF.

Many counts were recorded for this clonotype. The chain has TRBV12-3 or TRBV12-4 and TRBJ1-6; TRBD1 matches 7 bases. The CDR3 sequence is 17 residues long. With V trimmed by 6 bases and J by 2 bases, 10 bases remained unmatched. CDR3 nucleotides: TGTGCCAGCAGCATACGGACAGGAGGTGCCTATAATTCACCCCTCCACTTT. Encoded protein: CASSIRTGGAYNSPLHF.

This clonotype has a count of ten or more. V usage is TRBV27 and J usage is TRBJ2-1, with D possibly called TRBD1 or TRBD2 (6 bases each). This CDR3 contains 16 residues. Trimming removed 4 bases from V and 4 bases from J, with 17 bases in between. Germline CDR1 reads MNHEY; CDR2 reads SMNVEV (reference sequence). The CDR3 DNA reads as TGTGCCAGCAGTTCTCCGGGGGCTATGGGGTACAATGAGCAGTTCTTC. Its protein is CASSSPGAMGYNEQFF.

This clonotype appeared many times. V is TRBV4-2 and J is TRBJ2-7; D is uncertain. Trimming left V 0 bases short and J 0 bases short, with 9 bases between. The CDR3 consists of 15 residues. From germline, CDR1 is LGHNA and CDR2 YNFKEQ. For the CDR3, the DNA is TGTGCCAGCAGCCAAGACAGGCCGAGCTCCTACGAGCAGTACTTC. This gives the protein CASSQDRPSSYEQYF.

This chain uses TRBV15 with TRBJ2-1; 7 positions match TRBD2. Trimming at V came to 0 bases and at J to 3 bases, leaving 5 bases not matched to a gene. CDR1 LNHNV and CDR2 YYDKDF come from the germline V gene (reference sequence). The CDR3 sequence is 16 residues long. CDR3 in DNA: TGTGCCACCAGCAGAGAGCCGGGAGGAATCTACAATGAGCAGTTCTTC. As protein: CATSREPGGIYNEQFF.

This clonotype was recorded many times. The V call is TRBV12-3 or TRBV12-4, the J call TRBJ2-1; maybe TRBD2 (5 bases). The V and J ends lost 4 bases and 6 bases respectively, with 10 bases between them. The CDR3 sequence is 13 residues long. For the CDR3, the DNA is TGTGCCAGCAGTTCCCTTACTAGCAATGAGCAGTTCTTC. Its protein product is CASSSLTSNEQFF.

This chain uses TRBV20-1 with TRBJ2-3, with a possible D match to TRBD1 (6 bases). CDR1 is DFQATT, CDR2 SNEGSKA, per germline (reference sequence). Trimming removed 4 bases from V and 0 bases from J, with 23 bases in between. The CDR3 extends over 18 amino acids. CDR3 in DNA: TGCAGTGCTATCGTTTCTGCGACAGGAAAAACTAGCACAGATACGCAGTATTTT. Translating it yields CSAIVSATGKTSTDTQYF.

The J gene is TRBJ1-1, the V gene TRBV5-1; D is possibly TRBD1 (5 bases). The CDR3 sequence is 13 residues long. Germline CDR1 SGHRS, CDR2 YFSETQ. The V gene lost 3 bases and the J gene lost 5 bases, with 11 bases spanning the gap. The CDR3 region has the DNA TGCGCCAGCAGCTATGGGACCGGAACTGAAGCTTTCTTT. Translated, it gives CASSYGTGTEAFF.

This chain joins TRBV4-3 and TRBJ2-7; D might be TRBD1 (6 bases). The germline V and J ends were trimmed by 4 bases and 5 bases, with 21 bases remaining between them. The CDR3 is 16 amino acids. Germline V gene lookup returns CDR1 LGHNA and CDR2 YSLEER. CDR3: CASSPYEAGAADEQYF. The CDR3 DNA follows: TGCGCCAGCAGCCCCTATGAGGCAGGGGCCGCCGACGAGCAGTACTTC.

This clonotype showed up just a few times. The CDR3: CSVEDIYGGPLSTDTQYF. In DNA, the CDR3 is TGCAGCGTTGAAGATATATACGGGGGCCCCTTATCCACAGATACGCAGTATTTT. The J gene is TRBJ2-3, the V gene TRBV29-1; TRBD1 or TRBD2 may be the D gene (6 bases each). V shed 0 bases and J shed 2 bases, with 21 bases lying between them. There are 18 residues in the CDR3. The germline V gene encodes CDR1 SQVTM and CDR2 ANQGSEA.

This clonotype was detected a few times. The chain recombines TRBV7-3 with TRBJ2-2, with D possibly called TRBD1 or TRBD2 (5 bases each). Per germline, CDR1 SGHTA and CDR2 FQGTGA. The CDR3 has 17 residues. V dropped 3 bases and J dropped 8 bases, with 22 bases sitting between them. The CDR3 region has the DNA TGTGCCAGCAGCTTCCGTCCATCGGGGCTTTCTGGGGGGGAGCTGTTTTTT. Protein sequence: CASSFRPSGLSGGELFF.

This clonotype occurred a few times. The chain is built from TRBV20-1 and TRBJ2-1; 7 bases fit TRBD2. Germline V gene lookup returns CDR1 DFQATT and CDR2 SNEGSKA (reference sequence). The ends lost 1 base at V and 3 bases at J; junction bases unmatched: 9. There are 16 residues in the CDR3. The CDR3 protein is CSARVGSGLHYNEQFF. CDR3 DNA sequence: TGCAGTGCTAGAGTTGGTAGCGGGTTACACTACAATGAGCAGTTCTTC.